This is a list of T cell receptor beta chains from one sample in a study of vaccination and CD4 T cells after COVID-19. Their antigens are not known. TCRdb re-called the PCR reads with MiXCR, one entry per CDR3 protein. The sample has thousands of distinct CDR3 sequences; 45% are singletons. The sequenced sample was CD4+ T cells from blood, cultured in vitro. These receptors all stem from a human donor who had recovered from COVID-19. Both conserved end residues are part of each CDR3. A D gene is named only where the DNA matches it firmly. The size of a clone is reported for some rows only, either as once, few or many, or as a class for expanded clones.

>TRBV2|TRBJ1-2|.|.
CASSRTGPNYGYTF
TGTGCCAGCAGTCGTACAGGGCCAAACTATGGCTACACCTTC
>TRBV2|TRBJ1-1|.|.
CASTLLGDTEAFF
TGTGCCAGCACCCTTTTGGGGGACACTGAAGCTTTCTTT
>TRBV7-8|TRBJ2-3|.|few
CASSSTRGHRSTDTQYF
TGTGCCAGCAGCTCAACGAGGGGACATCGAAGCACAGATACGCAGTATTTT
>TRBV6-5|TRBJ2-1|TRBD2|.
CASSLSGGTGDEQFF
TGTGCCAGCAGTTTAAGCGGGGGGACGGGCGATGAGCAGTTCTTC
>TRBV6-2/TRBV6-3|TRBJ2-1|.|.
CASSYRRVGNEQFF
TGTGCCAGCAGTTACCGCAGGGTAGGAAATGAGCAGTTCTTC
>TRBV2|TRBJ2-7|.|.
CASSVDEWGPREQYF
TGTGCCAGCAGTGTAGATGAATGGGGGCCACGCGAGCAGTACTTC
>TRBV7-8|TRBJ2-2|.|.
CASSLAGFGELFF
TGTGCCAGCAGCTTAGCGGGGTTCGGGGAGCTGTTTTTT
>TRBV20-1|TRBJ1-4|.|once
CSARNRQVHNEKLFF
TGCAGTGCTAGGAATCGACAGGTTCATAATGAAAAACTGTTTTTT
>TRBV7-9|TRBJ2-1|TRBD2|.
CASSRWASGGNNEQFF
TGTGCCAGCAGCCGTTGGGCTAGCGGGGGAAACAATGAGCAGTTCTTC
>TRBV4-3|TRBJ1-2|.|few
CASSQESSTNYGYTF
TGCGCCAGCAGCCAAGAGTCTAGTACAAACTATGGCTACACCTTC
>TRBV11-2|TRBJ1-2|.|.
CATTLRGLDYGYTF
TGTGCCACCACCCTCCGGGGTTTGGACTATGGCTACACCTTC
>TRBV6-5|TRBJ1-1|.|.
CASSWGGSLAEAFF
TGTGCCAGCAGTTGGGGGGGGAGCCTAGCTGAAGCTTTCTTT
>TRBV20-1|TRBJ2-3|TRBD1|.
CSADRGLQDTQYF
TGCAGTGCCGACAGGGGGCTACAAGATACGCAGTATTTT
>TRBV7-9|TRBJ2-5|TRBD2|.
CASSLVAGEETQYF
TGTGCCAGCAGCTTAGTAGCGGGAGAAGAGACCCAGTACTTC
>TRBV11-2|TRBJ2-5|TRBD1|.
CASSSTGALQETQYF
TGTGCCAGCAGCTCAACAGGGGCACTCCAAGAGACCCAGTACTTC
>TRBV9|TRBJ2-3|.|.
CASSATGWSTDTQYF
TGTGCCAGCAGCGCTACAGGATGGAGCACAGATACGCAGTATTTT
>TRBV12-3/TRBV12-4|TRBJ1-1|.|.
CASSSYTEAFF
TGTGCCAGCAGCTCTTACACTGAAGCTTTCTTT
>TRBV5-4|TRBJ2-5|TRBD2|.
CASSGGLAENQETQYF
TGTGCCAGCAGCGGGGGACTAGCGGAGAACCAAGAGACCCAGTACTTC
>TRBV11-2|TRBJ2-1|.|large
CASSFTGTPTVDEQFF
TGTGCCAGCAGCTTCACCGGGACCCCCACGGTCGATGAGCAGTTCTTC
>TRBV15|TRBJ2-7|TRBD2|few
CATSLGLAGSHYEQYF
TGTGCCACCAGCCTGGGACTAGCGGGATCCCACTACGAGCAGTACTTC
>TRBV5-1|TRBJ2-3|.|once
CASSFRARDILEADTQYF
TGCGCCAGCAGCTTCCGGGCCCGGGACATACTAGAGGCAGATACGCAGTATTTT
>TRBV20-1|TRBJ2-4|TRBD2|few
CSARLAGGRGAKNIQYF
TGCAGTGCTAGATTAGCGGGGGGGCGGGGGGCCAAAAACATTCAGTACTTC
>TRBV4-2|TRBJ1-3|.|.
CASSQKTGLYSGNTIYF
TGTGCCAGCAGCCAAAAAACAGGGCTATACTCTGGAAACACCATATATTTT
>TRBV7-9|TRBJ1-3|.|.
CASSLVVAVGNTIYF
TGTGCCAGCAGCCTGGTGGTGGCAGTAGGAAACACCATATATTTT
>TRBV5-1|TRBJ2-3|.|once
CASSFRAQDILEADTQYF
TGCGCCAGCAGCTTCCGGGCCCAGGACATACTAGAGGCAGATACGCAGTATTTT